A selection of T cell receptor beta chains follows, all from one sample in a study of blood T cell repertoires in COVID-19. The method was immunoSEQ multiplex PCR; TCRdb's version includes in-frame clones alone and lacks a portion of them. The sample includes 57,000 or so clones, 70% to 85% of them seen just once. What was sequenced was peripheral blood. The receptors stem from an elderly woman with active or convalescent COVID-19. Both conserved end residues are part of each CDR3. Each record gives: J gene, D gene, V gene, clone size, CDR3 protein, CDR3 DNA. The D gene is left open where the match is weak. Clone size is given for some rows only: seen once, a few or many times, or a class if the clone is expanded.

TRBJ1-1	TRBD1	TRBV10-3	NA	CAISESTGLEAFF	TGTGCCATCAGTGAGTCGACAGGGCTTGAAGCTTTCTTT
TRBJ1-1	NA	TRBV10-3	NA	CAISEAGDKEAFF	TGTGCCATCAGCGAGGCCGGCGACAAGGAAGCTTTCTTT
TRBJ2-1	TRBD2	TRBV7-8	NA	CASSSERGNEQFF	TGTGCCAGCAGCTCTGAGCGGGGGAATGAGCAGTTCTTC
TRBJ1-5	NA	TRBV6-1	NA	CASSPNYSNQPQHF	TGTGCCAGCAGTCCTAATTATAGCAATCAGCCCCAGCATTTT
TRBJ2-5	TRBD2	TRBV27	few	CASSTRGGQETQYF	TGTGCCAGCAGTACCCGGGGGGGGCAGGAGACCCAGTACTTC
TRBJ1-1	NA	TRBV6-1	NA	CASSPGTSNTEAFF	TGTGCCAGCAGCCCCGGGACATCTAACACTGAAGCTTTCTTT
TRBJ1-3	TRBD1	TRBV7-2	NA	CASSFRTGGGGNTIYF	TGTGCCAGCAGCTTCCGGACAGGAGGTGGAGGAAACACCATATATTTT
TRBJ1-1	TRBD1	TRBV6-6	NA	CASSPSGGGRTLTEAFF	TGTGCCAGCAGTCCATCAGGGGGAGGGAGAACACTGACTGAAGCTTTCTTT
TRBJ1-6	NA	TRBV2	NA	CASTREQSYNSPLHF	TGTGCCAGCACCCGGGAGCAATCCTATAATTCACCCCTCCACTTT
TRBJ1-2	NA	TRBV5-1	NA	CASSTGGDYGYTF	TGCGCCAGCAGCACGGGGGGAGACTATGGCTACACCTTC
TRBJ1-4	NA	TRBV15	NA	CATSRVRGFGEKLFF	TGTGCCACCAGCAGAGTTAGGGGGTTTGGGGAAAAACTGTTTTTT
TRBJ1-3	NA	TRBV15	few	CATSRDVAVGNTIYF	TGTGCCACCAGCAGAGATGTCGCAGTTGGAAACACCATATATTTT
TRBJ2-1	NA	TRBV10-1	NA	CASSDSSYNEQFF	TGCGCCAGCAGTGACAGCTCCTACAATGAGCAGTTCTTC
TRBJ1-4	TRBD1	TRBV6-5	few	CASRGQGDEKLFF	TGTGCCAGCAGGGGACAGGGTGATGAAAAACTGTTTTTT
TRBJ2-1	NA	TRBV11-2	NA	CASSLTATEQFF	TGTGCCAGCAGCCTTACAGCCACTGAGCAGTTCTTC
TRBJ1-1	NA	TRBV7-9	once	CASSYVRNTEAFF	TGTGCCAGCAGTTATGTTCGGAACACTGAAGCTTTCTTT
TRBJ2-3	NA	TRBV14	NA	CASSQDHFTDTQYF	TGTGCCAGCAGCCAAGATCACTTCACAGATACGCAGTATTTT
TRBJ1-1	NA	TRBV5-1	NA	CASSLQSHEFSEAFF	TGCGCCAGCAGCTTACAGAGCCATGAATTCTCTGAAGCTTTCTTT
TRBJ1-5	TRBD1	TRBV7-8	NA	CASSLGRRDRGRLNQPQHF	TGTGCCAGCAGCTTAGGGCGAAGGGACAGGGGGCGTCTCAATCAGCCCCAGCATTTT
TRBJ1-2	NA	TRBV12-5	once	CASGSVQGYYGYTF	TGTGCTAGTGGTTCCGTTCAGGGTTACTATGGCTACACCTTC
TRBJ1-3	NA	TRBV7-2	NA	CASSLRQPGDTIYF	TGTGCCAGCAGCTTAAGACAGCCTGGGGACACCATATATTTT
TRBJ1-1	NA	TRBV15	NA	CATSRDPVNTEAFF	TGTGCCACCAGCAGAGATCCGGTGAACACTGAAGCTTTCTTT
TRBJ1-2	NA	TRBV19	NA	CASSPSEGGYGYTF	TGTGCCAGTAGTCCTTCTGAGGGCGGCTATGGCTACACCTTC
TRBJ2-1	TRBD1	TRBV6-5	NA	CASTWTGAYNEQFF	TGTGCCAGCACCTGGACAGGGGCTTACAATGAGCAGTTCTTC
TRBJ1-5	NA	TRBV5-4	NA	CASSLDLNQPQHF	TGTGCCAGCAGCTTGGACCTAAATCAGCCCCAGCATTTT
TRBJ2-3	TRBD1	TRBV5-1	NA	CASSLYDRASTDTQYF	TGCGCCAGCAGCTTGTACGACAGGGCGAGCACAGATACGCAGTATTTT
TRBJ1-1	TRBD1	TRBV7-2	NA	CASSPQTTGESEAFF	TGTGCCAGCAGCCCACAAACCACAGGGGAATCTGAAGCTTTCTTT
TRBJ1-2	NA	TRBV7-2	NA	CASSNGASWRANYGYTF	TGTGCCAGCAGCAATGGGGCGTCGTGGAGGGCTAACTATGGCTACACCTTC
TRBJ2-1	NA	TRBV10-3	NA	CAISSDKGYNEQFF	TGTGCCATCAGTAGTGACAAGGGGTACAATGAGCAGTTCTTC
TRBJ1-3	NA	TRBV20-1	NA	CSASSPAGNTIYF	TGCAGTGCTAGTTCACCGGCTGGAAACACCATATATTTT
TRBJ1-4	NA	TRBV18	few	CASSPTGPATNEKLFF	TGTGCCAGCTCACCTACAGGGCCCGCAACTAATGAAAAACTGTTTTTT
TRBJ2-3	NA	TRBV2	NA	CASSEWPKGADTQYF	TGTGCCAGCAGTGAGTGGCCCAAGGGGGCAGATACGCAGTATTTT
TRBJ2-1	NA	TRBV3-1/TRBV3-2	once	CASSPQRGSYNEQFF	TGTGCCAGCAGCCCCCAAAGGGGGTCCTACAATGAGCAGTTCTTC
TRBJ2-3	TRBD1	TRBV29-1	NA	CSEKTGHTDTQYF	TGCAGCGAGAAGACAGGGCACACAGATACGCAGTATTTT
TRBJ1-2	NA	TRBV14	few	CASSQANRATYGYTF	TGTGCCAGCAGCCAGGCTAACAGGGCCACCTATGGCTACACCTTC
TRBJ2-5	TRBD2	TRBV11-2	many	CASSLGLAGGEVEETQYF	TGTGCCAGCAGCTTAGGACTAGCGGGGGGCGAGGTGGAAGAGACCCAGTACTTC
TRBJ1-1	NA	TRBV7-2	NA	CASSLSRTASEAFF	TGTGCCAGCAGCTTATCCCGGACAGCCAGTGAAGCTTTCTTT
TRBJ1-2	NA	TRBV11-3	NA	CASSPDGDYGYTF	TGTGCCAGCAGCCCCGACGGGGACTATGGCTACACCTTC